One sample yielded the 30 T cell receptor beta chains listed below, sequenced in a study of shared clonotypes between healthy human individuals. TCRdb keeps only in-frame clones here, not all; method: immunoSEQ multiplex PCR. The sample has 2.3 million or so clones; 93% are singletons. The sequencing sample was made of naive CD4+ T cells from PBMCs. Subset defined: CD45RA+ positively selected. The receptors originated from a man aged 18 to 30 in good health. Some clones in this sample may be carry-over from other donors' samples.

This chain joins TRBV30 and TRBJ1-2; D gene unclear. Trimming took 0 bases from V and 8 from J, leaving 19 bases between them. There are 15 residues in the CDR3. Germline V gene sequence: CDR1 GTSNPN, CDR2 SVGIG (reference sequence). The DNA for the CDR3 is TGTGCCTGGAGTGTTGGCCCGATAACGTGGTACGGCTACACCTTC. Its translation is CAWSVGPITWYGYTF.

This clone was detected once. The chain has TRBV6-5 and TRBJ2-7; the D call may be TRBD1 or TRBD2 (6 bases each). CDR1 is MNHEY, CDR2 SVGAGI, per germline. This CDR3 region has 13 residues. With 6 bases removed from V and 3 bases from J, the gap between germline ends came to 12 bases. The CDR3 protein is CASRSGARYEQYF. CDR3 nucleotide sequence: TGTGCCAGCAGATCGGGGGCCCGCTACGAGCAGTACTTC.

The CDR3 is CASSDPASGKVGELFF. The CDR3, as DNA: TGTGCCAGTAGTGATCCCGCTAGCGGGAAGGTCGGGGAGCTGTTTTTT. The J gene is TRBJ2-2, the V gene TRBV19; 9 positions agree with TRBD2. The CDR3 consists of 16 residues. Germline V lookup: CDR1 LNHDA, CDR2 SQIVND (reference sequence). The junction had 11 bases not matched to a gene; V was cut back by 5 bases and J by 7 bases.

The chain employs TRBV5-1 and TRBJ1-2, with D perhaps matching TRBD1 (6 bases). Germline CDR1 reads SGHRS; CDR2 reads YFSETQ. The CDR3 consists of 15 residues. The V end was cut by 4 bases, the J end by 1 base, with 14 bases between. The CDR3 is CASSPRPGDNYGYTF. In DNA form, the CDR3 reads TGCGCCAGCAGCCCGCGCCCAGGGGATAACTATGGCTACACCTTC.

This clone was detected once. The chain recombines TRBV6-5 with TRBJ2-7; 9 bases align to TRBD1. Germline V lookup: CDR1 MNHEY, CDR2 SVGAGI. This CDR3 has 16 residues. J gave up 5 bases and V 4 bases, and 12 bases lay outside the gene matches. The CDR3 protein is CASSSPPGTGTDEQYF. The CDR3 nucleotides are TGTGCCAGCAGTTCGCCCCCGGGGACAGGGACGGACGAGCAGTACTTC.

This chain connects TRBV5-4 to TRBJ2-2; 8 bases fit TRBD1. Germline V lookup: CDR1 SGHNT, CDR2 YYREEE (reference sequence). The V and J ends lost 4 bases and 2 bases, in that order; junction bases with no gene match: 10. CDR3 length: 17 residues. This CDR3 is CASSGGQGPFNTGELFF. The CDR3 coding sequence is TGTGCCAGCAGCGGTGGACAGGGCCCCTTTAACACCGGGGAGCTGTTTTTT.

V is TRBV5-5 and J is TRBJ2-2, with D unresolved. This CDR3 contains 13 residues. V was pared by 8 bases and J by 6 bases, with 14 bases between. Germline V lookup: CDR1 SGHKS, CDR2 YYEKEE (reference sequence). For the CDR3, the DNA is TGTGCCAGGGCCCGTTCGGGTTCCGGGGAGCTGTTTTTT. Translated, it gives CARARSGSGELFF. Full variable domain (rest looked up from reference TRBV5-5 and TRBJ2-2): DAGVTQSPTHLIKTRGQQVTLRCSPISGHKSVSWYQQVLGQGPQFIFQYYEKEERGRGNFPDRFSARQFPNYSSELNVNALLLGDSALYLCARARSGSGELFFGEGSRLTVL.

Only one count was recorded for this clone. CDR3 in amino acids: CASSPPTRGSHSNTEAFF. The CDR3 DNA follows: TGTGCCAGCAGCCCCCCGACGAGAGGGTCGCACTCGAACACTGAAGCTTTCTTT. This chain uses TRBV7-9 with TRBJ1-1; D call uncertain. This CDR3 region has 18 residues. V lost 5 bases to trimming and J lost 1 base, with 23 bases between them. Per germline, CDR1 SEHNR and CDR2 FQNEAQ (reference sequence).

CDR3 nucleotide sequence: TGTGCCAGCAGCTTAGATTCGGGGACAGGGTACGCTTTCTTT. It specifies CASSLDSGTGYAFF. V and J are TRBV11-2 and TRBJ1-1, with TRBD1 matching over 9 bases. Per the germline V gene, CDR1 is SGHAT and CDR2 is FQNNGV. V shed 0 bases and J 11 bases; nucleotides not matched to a gene: 7. This CDR3 is 14 amino acids long.

Turning to this clone: This sample includes further DNA sequences coding for the same CDR3. The CDR3 bases are TGTGCCAGCAGCCGGGACAGGGAAGAGACCCAGTACTTC. It encodes CASSRDREETQYF. V and J are TRBV7-3 and TRBJ2-5; the match to TRBD1 covers 9 bases. The trim removed 5 bases at V and 3 bases at J, leaving 1 base unmatched. The CDR3 loop spans 13 amino acids. Per germline, CDR1 SGHTA and CDR2 FQGTGA.

The chain combines TRBV5-4 with TRBJ1-6; D perhaps matches TRBD1 (6 bases). The germline gives CDR1 SGHNT, CDR2 YYREEE (reference sequence). The CDR3 is 12 residues long. The V end lost 4 bases, the J end lost 10 bases, and 9 bases lay between the germline ends. CDR3 sequence: CASSGTSSPLHF. The CDR3 region has the DNA TGTGCCAGCAGCGGGACATCATCACCCCTCCACTTT.

The rearrangement uses TRBV5-4 and TRBJ1-2; D possibly corresponds to TRBD1 (5 bases). V gave up 0 bases and J gave up 9 bases, with 15 bases separating them. Germline values: CDR1 SGHNT, CDR2 YYREEE (reference sequence). The CDR3 consists of 14 residues. In DNA, the CDR3 is TGTGCCAGCAGCTTGGATGACAGAGTGGGTAGCTACACCTTC. Translated, it gives CASSLDDRVGSYTF.

This chain connects TRBV27 to TRBJ1-4, with D tentatively TRBD1 (5 bases). The CDR3 is 15 residues long. Per the germline V gene, CDR1 is MNHEY and CDR2 is SMNVEV (reference sequence). V shed 6 bases and J shed 4 bases, with 15 bases lying between them. The CDR3: CASRRGTPFNEKLFF. DNA for the CDR3: TGTGCCAGCAGACGGGGGACTCCATTTAATGAAAAACTGTTTTTT.

The chain is built from TRBV5-3 and TRBJ2-7; 7 bases are a match to TRBD1. TRBV5-3 is annotated as an ORF whose role is uncertain. The CDR3 runs to 16 residues. The V segment lost 3 bases and the J segment 2 bases; nucleotides outside the gene matches: 11. CDR3 DNA sequence: TGTGCCAGAAGCTCGACCGGGACAGAACGAACCTACGAGCAGTACTTC. It encodes CARSSTGTERTYEQYF.

The chain has TRBV13 and TRBJ2-3; 7 bases are shared with TRBD2. V lost 0 bases, J lost 0 bases, and 3 bases stayed unmatched. The CDR3 has 16 residues. Germline V lookup: CDR1 PRHDT, CDR2 FYEKMQ (reference sequence). The CDR3 DNA reads TGTGCCAGCAGCTTAGGTGGCGGGAGAAGCACAGATACGCAGTATTTT. It codes for CASSLGGGRSTDTQYF.

This chain uses TRBV6-5 with TRBJ1-2, with D tentatively TRBD1 (5 bases). Trimming shortened V by 4 bases and J by 4 bases, and 13 bases separated the two germline ends. CDR3 length: 14 amino acids. The germline CDR1 and CDR2 sequences are MNHEY and SVGAGI. CDR3 in amino acids: CASSSTEGFYGYTF. The CDR3 DNA reads TGTGCCAGCAGTTCCACGGAGGGGTTCTATGGCTACACCTTC.

The rearrangement links TRBV7-3 to TRBJ2-1; TRBD2 matches at 9 bases. Germline V gene data show CDR1 as SGHTA and CDR2 as FQGTGA. CDR3 size: 17 residues. V dropped 6 bases and J dropped 5; count of bases not matched to a gene: 14. This CDR3 is CASSPRAAAGGHNEQFF. For the CDR3, the DNA is TGTGCCAGCAGTCCTCGGGCTGCAGCGGGAGGCCACAATGAGCAGTTCTTC.

The chain joins TRBV28 to TRBJ2-7, with 7 bases fitting TRBD1. Germline CDR1 and CDR2: MDHEN and SYDVKM. This CDR3 region has 14 residues. V shed 5 bases and J 1 base; nucleotides not matched to a gene: 5. The CDR3 DNA sequence: TGTGCCAGCAGTCCGTCGACAGGGTCCTACGAGCAGTACTTC. Translation gives CASSPSTGSYEQYF. Full variable domain (remainder filled in from reference TRBV28 and TRBJ2-7): DVKVTQSSRYLVKRTGEKVFLECVQDMDHENMFWYRQDPGLGLRLIYFSYDVKMKEKGDIPEGYSVSREKKERFSLILESASTNQTSMYLCASSPSTGSYEQYFGPGTRLTVT.

The chain carries TRBV28 and TRBJ2-7; TRBD2 matches 9 bases. Germline V gives CDR1 MDHEN, CDR2 SYDVKM. Germline trimming cut 5 bases from V and 5 bases from J; bases unmatched to any gene: 10. The length of the CDR3 is 15 residues. Written as DNA, the CDR3 is TGTGCCAGCAGTACCGCTAGCGGGATGGTCCACGAGCAGTACTTC. It specifies CASSTASGMVHEQYF.

The chain combines TRBV6-5 with TRBJ1-5; no definite D call. The CDR3 is 14 residues long. The V gene lost 7 bases and the J gene lost 1 base, with 11 bases spanning the gap. Germline V lookup: CDR1 MNHEY, CDR2 SVGAGI. As DNA, the CDR3 is TGTGCCAGCACGGTCACGAGAAGCAATCAGCCCCAGCATTTT. It translates to CASTVTRSNQPQHF.

For this clone: Other DNA sequences within the sample encode an identical CDR3. V usage is TRBV6-1 and J usage is TRBJ1-1; D might be TRBD1 (6 bases). CDR3 length: 13 residues. Trimming took 7 bases from V and 0 from J, leaving 9 bases between them. The V gene's germline CDR1 is MNHNS and CDR2 SASEGT. The CDR3 reads CASNEGVNTEAFF. The CDR3, as DNA: TGTGCCAGCAATGAGGGGGTGAACACTGAAGCTTTCTTT.

The chain links TRBV4-1 to TRBJ1-1, with D maybe TRBD1 (5 bases). V was shortened by 1 base and J by 5 bases, with 11 bases between the two germline ends. The CDR3 contains 14 residues. CDR1 and CDR2 from the germline V gene are MGHRA and YSYEKL. The CDR3 spells CASSQAVKGTEAFF. The CDR3 coding sequence is TGCGCCAGCAGCCAAGCGGTCAAGGGGACTGAAGCTTTCTTT.

The chain uses TRBV5-1 and TRBJ1-3; TRBD1 aligns across 8 bases. With V trimmed by 4 bases and J by 6 bases, 3 bases remained unmatched. This CDR3 spans 13 amino acids. CDR1 and CDR2 (germline): SGHRS, YFSETQ. In DNA, the CDR3 is TGCGCCAGCAGCCCGGACAGGGCAAACACCATATATTTT. The encoded protein is CASSPDRANTIYF.

The rearrangement uses TRBV19 and TRBJ2-7; TRBD2 matches 8 bases. Germline V gives CDR1 LNHDA, CDR2 SQIVND (reference sequence). J lost 2 bases, V lost 4 bases, and 7 bases had no gene match. CDR3 length: 15 amino acids. Here the CDR3 reads CASSTGTSWAYEQYF. The CDR3 DNA reads as TGTGCCAGTAGTACGGGGACTAGTTGGGCCTACGAGCAGTACTTC.

The chain employs TRBV7-9 and TRBJ2-1; TRBD1 might be the D (5 bases). V lost 5 bases to trimming and J lost 2 bases, with 10 bases between them. Per the germline V gene, CDR1 is SEHNR and CDR2 is FQNEAQ (reference sequence). The CDR3 is 14 amino acids. The CDR3 is CASSPGRAYNEQFF. CDR3 bases: TGTGCCAGCAGCCCGGGCAGGGCCTACAATGAGCAGTTCTTC.

J is TRBJ2-7 and V is TRBV28; 12 nucleotides line up with TRBD1. V gave up 6 bases and J gave up 6 bases; unmatched junction bases: 9. Germline V lookup: CDR1 MDHEN, CDR2 SYDVKM. The CDR3 loop spans 15 amino acids. Written as DNA, the CDR3 is TGTGCCAGCAGCTATTCCGGGACAGGGGGCGGCGAGCAGTACTTC. Its protein product is CASSYSGTGGGEQYF.

V usage is TRBV7-3 and J usage is TRBJ2-1; the match to TRBD2 covers 10 bases. CDR1 and CDR2 (germline): SGHTA, FQGTGA. After removal of 6 bases from V and 6 bases from J, the junction contained 8 bases not matched to a gene. This CDR3 has 15 residues. This CDR3 reads CASSGAGGPGNEQFF. The CDR3 region has the DNA TGTGCCAGCAGTGGAGCGGGAGGGCCGGGCAATGAGCAGTTCTTC.

The rearrangement joins TRBV15 to TRBJ2-2; D tentatively fits TRBD1 or TRBD2 (5 bases each). In germline, CDR1 is LNHNV, CDR2 YYDKDF (reference sequence). This CDR3 spans 15 amino acids. V was cut by 3 bases and J by 7 bases, with 15 bases left in between. The CDR3 region is CATSRAGTANGELFF. The CDR3 DNA reads TGTGCCACCAGCAGGGCCGGGACCGCTAACGGGGAGCTGTTTTTT.

The gene calls are TRBV29-1 and TRBJ2-2, with D maybe TRBD1 (5 bases). The CDR3 loop spans 14 amino acids. Germline CDR1 SQVTM, CDR2 ANQGSEA. V shed 4 bases and J shed 0 bases, with 9 bases lying between them. CDR3 DNA: TGCAGCGTTGGGGCAGGGCCGAACACCGGGGAGCTGTTTTTT. Residues: CSVGAGPNTGELFF.

CDR3 in DNA: TGCAGCATAGGACCGGACAGGGGAGGAGAGACCCAGTACTTC. Translation: CSIGPDRGGETQYF. The genes are TRBV29-1 and TRBJ2-5, with TRBD1 matching 9 bases. Germline V CDR1 and CDR2: SQVTM, ANQGSEA. CDR3 length: 14 residues. With V trimmed by 8 bases and J by 4 bases, 11 bases remained unmatched.